This passage covers 13 T cell receptor beta chains from one sample sequenced in a study of blood T cell repertoires in COVID-19. The data were produced by immunoSEQ multiplex PCR, yet TCRdb's version contains in-frame clones alone and is incomplete. In the table there are more than 85,000 clones, roughly 82% of which are singletons. Sequenced input: peripheral blood. The receptor set was obtained from a woman aged 60-75 years with acute or convalescent COVID-19.

The chain joins TRBV7-3 to TRBJ1-6; tentatively, D is TRBD1 (6 bases). Looked up from germline, CDR1 is SGHTA and CDR2 is FQGTGA. This CDR3 has 15 residues. Trimming pared 0 bases from V and 6 bases from J, leaving 9 bases between. The CDR3 loop reads CASSLTGGRNSPLHF. The CDR3 DNA is TGTGCCAGCAGCTTAACCGGGGGGCGTAATTCACCCCTCCACTTT.

This clone was seen a few times. The chain carries TRBV2 and TRBJ1-6, with D unclear. The germline gives CDR1 SNHLY, CDR2 FYNNEI. Trimming shortened V by 1 base and J by 7 bases, and 5 bases separated the two germline ends. CDR3 length: 13 amino acids. CDR3 nucleotides: TGTGCCAGCAGTGAAGGGCCGAATTCACCCCTCCACTTT. Protein sequence: CASSEGPNSPLHF.

This sequence joins TRBV6-5 and TRBJ2-2, with a tentative D call TRBD2 (6 bases). Trimming pared 8 bases from V and 1 base from J, leaving 8 bases between. The germline V gene encodes CDR1 MNHEY and CDR2 SVGAGI. The CDR3 loop spans 13 amino acids. CDR3 nucleotides: TGTGCCAGCCGGGGGTGGAACACCGGGGAGCTGTTTTTT. Encoded protein: CASRGWNTGELFF.

This chain uses TRBV9 with TRBJ2-1, with a possible D match to TRBD2 (6 bases). Per germline, CDR1 SGDLS and CDR2 YYNGEE. This CDR3 has 14 residues. V was cut by 4 bases and J by 6 bases, with 14 bases left in between. Written as DNA, the CDR3 is TGTGCCAGCAGCTTAGGGCGGGACTTCAATGAGCAGTTCTTC. Its protein is CASSLGRDFNEQFF.

The chain is built from TRBV20-1 and TRBJ2-1; D not certain. From germline, CDR1 is DFQATT and CDR2 SNEGSKA (reference sequence). V was trimmed by 0 bases and J by 9 bases, leaving 3 bases between them. This CDR3 has 10 residues. The DNA for the CDR3 is TGCAGTGCTAGAGATCTTGAGCAGTTCTTC. This codes for CSARDLEQFF.

The V call is TRBV21-1, the J call TRBJ2-7; the table assigns TRBD1, which was not confirmed against the DNA. TRBV21-1 is reported as a pseudogene. There are 14 residues in the CDR3. CDR3 DNA: TGTGCCAGCAGATACCGGGACAGGGGCTACGAGCAGTACTTC. Amino acid sequence: CASRYRDRGYEQYF.

This chain links TRBV3-1 (or the pseudogene TRBV3-2) with TRBJ2-7; D may be TRBD1 (6 bases). Germline V CDR1 and CDR2: LGHDT, YNNKEL (reference sequence). The CDR3 sequence is 18 residues long. V lost 2 bases and J 0 bases, leaving 20 bases between the germline ends. The CDR3 DNA reads as TGTGCCAGCAGCCAACTCCATCCCGGGACAAGGAGCTCCTACGAGCAGTACTTC. Its translation is CASSQLHPGTRSSYEQYF.

This chain connects TRBV5-6 to TRBJ1-2; D is ambiguous. Trimming took off 3 bases at V and 1 base at J, with 7 bases between the two ends. The CDR3 runs to 13 residues. Germline CDR1 SGHDT, CDR2 YYEEEE. CDR3: CASSSGLNYGYTF. DNA of the CDR3: TGTGCCAGCAGCTCAGGACTTAACTATGGCTACACCTTC. Full variable domain (outside the CDR3, taken from reference TRBV5-6 and TRBJ1-2): DAGVTQSPTHLIKTRGQQVTLRCSPKSGHDTVSWYQQALGQGPQFIFQYYEEEERQRGNFPDRFSGHQFPNYSSELNVNALLLGDSALYLCASSSGLNYGYTFGSGTRLTVV.

This clone appeared once. V is TRBV6-2 or TRBV6-3 and J is TRBJ2-1, with TRBD2 matching 10 bases. This CDR3 has 14 amino acids. Germline CDR1 is MNHEY and CDR2 is SVGEGT. V dropped 2 bases and J dropped 7; count of bases not matched to a gene: 2. CDR3 in DNA: TGTGCCAGCAGTTACAGCGGGGGGGGTAATGAGCAGTTCTTC. Translation: CASSYSGGGNEQFF.

V and J are TRBV29-1 and TRBJ1-2, with TRBD1 matching over 9 bases. Germline CDR1 is SQVTM and CDR2 is ANQGSEA. This CDR3 spans 12 amino acids. With V trimmed by 3 bases and J by 6 bases, 2 bases remained unmatched. CDR3 sequence: CSVDTGGDGYTF. The CDR3, as DNA: TGCAGCGTTGATACAGGGGGCGATGGCTACACCTTC.

The chain links TRBV4-2 to TRBJ1-3; TRBD1 might be the D (5 bases). The germline gives CDR1 LGHNA, CDR2 YNFKEQ. The CDR3 has 16 amino acids. The V and J ends lost 1 base and 3 bases respectively, with 13 bases between them. The CDR3 here is CASSQVSGWLGNTIYF. Here the CDR3 DNA reads TGTGCCAGCAGCCAAGTGTCAGGGTGGCTTGGAAACACCATATATTTT.

This chain connects TRBV3-1 (or the pseudogene TRBV3-2) to TRBJ2-7, with D tentatively TRBD2 (7 bases). V was clipped by 0 bases and J by 5 bases, with 14 bases between them. Germline CDR1 LGHDT, CDR2 YNNKEL (reference sequence). The CDR3 totals 15 residues. The CDR3 DNA reads as TGTGCCAGCAGCCAAGATAGTCGGGGGGCAAACGAGCAGTACTTC. It yields the protein CASSQDSRGANEQYF.

The V call is TRBV10-3, the J call TRBJ2-7, with D possibly matching TRBD1 (5 bases). V gave up 3 bases and J gave up 0 bases, with 12 bases separating them. The germline gives CDR1 ENHRY, CDR2 SYGVKD. The CDR3 spans 15 residues. The CDR3 reads CAISDRTGFSYEQYF. The CDR3 bases are TGTGCCATCAGTGACCGTACAGGCTTCTCCTACGAGCAGTACTTC.